A single sample gave rise to the 10 T cell receptor beta chains below, sequenced in a study of cytomegalovirus exposure and HLA in healthy donors. It was with 60 Vbeta and 13 Jbeta primers that the PCR ran. Some clones are missing from TCRdb's copy, which holds only in-frame ones; the method was immunoSEQ multiplex PCR. The table includes about 160,000 clones, roughly 77% detected once. The sample comprised PBMCs. The receptors derive from a man aged 25-45 years in good health and CMV-seropositive.

For the CDR3, the DNA is TGTGCCAGCAGTTTTTCAGGGAGGGGAAATCAGCCCCAGCATTTT. Translating it yields CASSFSGRGNQPQHF. The V and J genes are TRBV27 and TRBJ1-5, with a tentative D call TRBD1 (5 bases). The CDR3 is 15 amino acids. The V gene lost 3 bases and the J gene lost 4 bases, with 13 bases spanning the gap. Germline values: CDR1 MNHEY, CDR2 SMNVEV (reference sequence).

The rearrangement uses TRBV9 and TRBJ1-6; 7 bases match TRBD1. Germline V CDR1 and CDR2: SGDLS, YYNGEE. V gave up 6 bases and J gave up 7 bases; unmatched junction bases: 10. This CDR3 region has 15 residues. The CDR3 nucleotides read TGTGCCAGCACATCCTCTACAGGGGTGAATTCACCCCTCCACTTT. Translation gives CASTSSTGVNSPLHF.

The rearrangement links TRBV5-6 to TRBJ2-7; TRBD2 might be the D (6 bases). The length of the CDR3 is 15 residues. The germline V and J ends were trimmed by 4 bases and 0 bases, with 14 bases remaining between them. Germline-derived CDR1 and CDR2 are SGHDT and YYEEEE. As DNA, the CDR3 is TGTGCCAGCAGCGTAACGGGGGTGAGCTCCTACGAGCAGTACTTC. This codes for CASSVTGVSSYEQYF.

This clone was seen only once. The chain combines TRBV30 with TRBJ1-6; TRBD1 might be the D (5 bases). This CDR3 comprises 12 residues. V was cut by 8 bases and J by 7 bases, with 12 bases left in between. Germline V CDR1 and CDR2: GTSNPN, SVGIG (reference sequence). For the CDR3, the DNA is TGTGCCCTAGGGGTTGGAAATTCACCCCTCCACTTT. This sequence encodes CALGVGNSPLHF.

This chain links TRBV2 with TRBJ2-7; TRBD1 matches at 10 bases. The junction had 9 bases not matched to a gene; V was cut back by 8 bases and J by 5 bases. Germline V lookup: CDR1 SNHLY, CDR2 FYNNEI. This CDR3 is 14 amino acids long. The CDR3 spells CASYAGTGDHEQYF. CDR3 coding DNA: TGTGCCAGCTACGCCGGGACAGGGGATCACGAGCAGTACTTC.

The gene calls are TRBV25-1 and TRBJ1-6, with a possible D match to TRBD1 (6 bases). The CDR3 runs to 14 residues. Germline-derived CDR1 and CDR2 are MGHDK and SYGVNS. V was clipped by 0 bases and J by 14 bases, with 14 bases between them. Here the CDR3 reads CASSEYMQGTSLHF. For the CDR3, the DNA is TGTGCCAGCAGTGAATATATGCAGGGGACGTCCCTCCACTTT.

Note on this clone: The sample holds other DNA sequences that translate to the same CDR3. The rearrangement uses TRBV7-2 and TRBJ2-1; D possibly corresponds to TRBD2 (5 bases). Trimming removed 4 bases at V and 4 bases at J, with 8 bases between. The CDR3 has 13 residues. Germline V gene sequence: CDR1 SGHTA, CDR2 FQGNSA. The CDR3 DNA sequence: TGTGCCAGCAGCTCCGGACTTTACAATGAGCAGTTCTTC. Amino acid sequence: CASSSGLYNEQFF.

This chain connects TRBV6-5 to TRBJ1-3, with D tentatively TRBD1 (5 bases). The CDR3 loop spans 14 amino acids. CDR1 MNHEY and CDR2 SVGAGI come from the germline V gene. The V gene lost 5 bases and the J gene lost 3 bases, with 11 bases spanning the gap. Written as DNA, the CDR3 is TGTGCCAGCAGTGAAATGGGGGGTGGAAACACCATATATTTT. Protein product: CASSEMGGGNTIYF.

The V and J genes are TRBV18 and TRBJ2-5; unclear D gene. Trimming stripped 5 bases from V and 3 bases from J, with 13 bases between. The germline gives CDR1 KGHSH, CDR2 LQKENI. This CDR3 has 14 residues. CDR3 sequence (DNA): TGTGCCAGCTCATCCACGGCAGGAAAAGAGACCCAGTACTTC. The encoded protein is CASSSTAGKETQYF.

The V call is TRBV2, the J call TRBJ1-1; D remains unclear. Trimming cost V 2 bases and J 0 bases, with 7 bases left between them. This CDR3 contains 14 residues. Germline CDR1 SNHLY, CDR2 FYNNEI. In nucleotides, the CDR3 is TGTGCCAGCAGTGAACGGGAGGTGAACACTGAAGCTTTCTTT. Translation: CASSEREVNTEAFF.